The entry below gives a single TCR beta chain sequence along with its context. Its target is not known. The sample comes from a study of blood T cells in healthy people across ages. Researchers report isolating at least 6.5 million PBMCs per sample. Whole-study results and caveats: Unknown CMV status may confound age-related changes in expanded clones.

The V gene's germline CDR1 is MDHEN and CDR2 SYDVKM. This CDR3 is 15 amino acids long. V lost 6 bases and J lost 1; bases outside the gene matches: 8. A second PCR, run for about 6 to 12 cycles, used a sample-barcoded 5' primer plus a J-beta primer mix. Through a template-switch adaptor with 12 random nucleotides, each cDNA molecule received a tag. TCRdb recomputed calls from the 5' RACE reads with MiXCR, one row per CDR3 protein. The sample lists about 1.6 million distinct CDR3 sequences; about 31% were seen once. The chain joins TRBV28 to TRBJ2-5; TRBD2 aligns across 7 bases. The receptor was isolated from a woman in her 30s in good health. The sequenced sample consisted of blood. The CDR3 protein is CASRLGLGSQETQYF. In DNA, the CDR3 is TGTGCCAGCAGGCTCGGACTAGGATCCCAAGAGACCCAGTACTTC.